The T cell receptor (beta chain) under discussion was sequenced for a study of T cells after posttransplantation cyclophosphamide. Study-wide results and caveats: Donor-recipient repertoire similarity was low at 1-2 months, rising over year one. Blood and skin or GI T cell repertoires showed limited TRB overlap. After PTCy, TRB diversity resembled that of CNI/methotrexate controls.

The data were produced by immunoSEQ multiplex PCR, yet TCRdb's version contains in-frame clones alone and is incomplete. The data show roughly 25,000 clones, with roughly 83% seen just once and roughly 6.2% held by the top ten. Remarks on this clone: Its matching antigen is unknown.

This CDR3 spans 14 amino acids. V was trimmed by 3 bases and J by 2 bases, leaving 9 bases between them. CDR1 and CDR2 (germline): SGHDN, FVKESK. Sequenced: PBMCs. The TCR sequence derives from an older woman with a blood cancer, CMV-positive, and with a related stem cell donor. The chain uses TRBV14 and TRBJ2-3, with no clear D. The CDR3 DNA reads as TGTGCCAGCAGCCAGGCTAGTGCCACAGATACGCAGTATTTT. Protein product: CASSQASATDTQYF.